These 29 T cell receptor beta chains share one sample of origin, sequenced in a study of cytomegalovirus exposure and HLA in healthy donors. Primers for the PCR totalled 60 Vbeta and 13 Jbeta. Assay: immunoSEQ multiplex PCR; the TCRdb copy retains only in-frame clones and omits some. The table shows over 100,000 clones, with 70% to 75% occurring only once. Sequences were obtained from PBMCs. The receptors originated from a male donor in good health and CMV-seronegative.

The chain employs TRBV4-3 and TRBJ1-1, with TRBD1 as a possible D gene (5 bases). CDR1 is LGHNA and CDR2 is YSLEER in the germline V gene. Trimming pared 5 bases from V and 3 bases from J, leaving 19 bases between. This CDR3 has 16 amino acids. CDR3 bases: TGCGCCAGCAGCTCAGGGAGGTTTGGCAAGGACACTGAAGCTTTCTTT. Translation: CASSSGRFGKDTEAFF.

This clone was seen once. The chain has TRBV19 and TRBJ2-6, with 8 bases identical to TRBD1. Trimming removed 5 bases from V and 0 bases from J; junction bases left unmatched: 12. This CDR3 region has 19 residues. Germline values: CDR1 LNHDA, CDR2 SQIVND (reference sequence). The CDR3, as DNA: TGTGCCAGTAGTTCTCCCCGCGGGGACAGGTCCTCTGGGGCCAACGTCCTGACTTTC. Its protein is CASSSPRGDRSSGANVLTF.

The gene calls are TRBV28 and TRBJ2-5, with D possibly matching TRBD1 (5 bases). The V end was cut by 4 bases, the J end by 1 base, with 7 bases between. Germline V gene lookup returns CDR1 MDHEN and CDR2 SYDVKM. The CDR3 consists of 13 residues. CDR3 nucleotide sequence: TGTGCCAGCAGTTACAGGATCCAAGAGACCCAGTACTTC. Encoded protein: CASSYRIQETQYF.

This clone has more than one count but fewer than ten. The V and J genes are TRBV6-1 and TRBJ2-7; D is possibly TRBD1 (6 bases). V lost 8 bases, J lost 0 bases, and 11 bases lay in between. Per germline, CDR1 MNHNS and CDR2 SASEGT. This CDR3 region has 13 residues. CDR3 bases: TGTGCCAGCGAGGACAGCTACTCCTACGAGCAGTACTTC. Translated: CASEDSYSYEQYF.

The chain uses TRBV5-6 and TRBJ2-5, with 8 bases identical to TRBD1. This CDR3 has 14 residues. The V segment lost 2 bases and the J segment 2 bases; nucleotides outside the gene matches: 2. Germline loops: CDR1 SGHDT, CDR2 YYEEEE. CDR3 coding DNA: TGTGCCAGCAGCTTCGGACAGGGTCAAGAGACCCAGTACTTC. This gives the protein CASSFGQGQETQYF.

The chain couples TRBV6-5 to TRBJ1-1, with 7 bases aligning to TRBD1. Trimming removed 4 bases from V and 2 bases from J; junction bases left unmatched: 10. CDR3 length equals 16 residues. Germline V CDR1 and CDR2: MNHEY, SVGAGI. CDR3: CASSLSNRGGNTEAFF. CDR3 nucleotide sequence: TGTGCCAGCAGTTTATCTAACAGGGGAGGTAACACTGAAGCTTTCTTT.

To note about this clone: The junction differs from germline at one of its ends, possibly a read error. The gene calls are TRBV7-9 and TRBJ1-1; unclear D gene. This CDR3 comprises 12 residues. Germline CDR1 SEHNR, CDR2 FQNEAQ (reference sequence). The CDR3 loop reads CSSSFSDTEAFF. The DNA for the CDR3 is TGTTCCAGCAGCTTTTCGGACACTGAAGCTTTCTTT. The whole variable domain, remainder taken from reference TRBV7-9 and TRBJ1-1, is DTGVSQNPRHKITKRGQNVTFRCDPISEHNRLYWYRQTLGQGPEFLTYFQNEAQLEKSRLLSDRFSAERPKGSFSTLEIQRTEQGDSAMYLCSSSFSDTEAFFGQGTRLTVV.

V gene TRBV18 combines with J gene TRBJ1-5; D is undetermined. V lost 3 bases to trimming and J lost 7 bases, with 13 bases between them. CDR1 is KGHSH and CDR2 is LQKENI in the germline V gene. The CDR3 consists of 14 residues. CDR3 region: CASSPGGLGQPQHF. CDR3 bases: TGTGCCAGCTCACCGGGAGGGCTGGGGCAGCCCCAGCATTTT.

The chain uses TRBV27 and TRBJ2-5; D gene ambiguous. This CDR3 is built from 14 residues. Trimming took 4 bases from V and 4 from J, leaving 13 bases between them. Germline CDR1 reads MNHEY; CDR2 reads SMNVEV (reference sequence). The DNA of the CDR3 is TGTGCCAGCAGTTCCCAAATCTACGGAGAGACCCAGTACTTC. This codes for CASSSQIYGETQYF.

The genes are TRBV27 and TRBJ1-1; D unresolved. With 4 bases removed from V and 4 bases from J, the gap between germline ends came to 10 bases. The CDR3 extends over 13 amino acids. Germline CDR1 MNHEY, CDR2 SMNVEV (reference sequence). The CDR3 region is CASSWAAGTEAFF. The CDR3, as DNA: TGTGCCAGCAGTTGGGCCGCCGGCACTGAAGCTTTCTTT.

This clone has only a few counts. The chain recombines TRBV19 with TRBJ2-3; TRBD2 matches at 7 bases. The CDR3 contains 11 residues. Trimming took 3 bases from V and 14 from J; bases not matched to a gene: 5. CDR1 is LNHDA, CDR2 SQIVND, per germline (reference sequence). Here the CDR3 reads CASSMRGRGYF. CDR3 nucleotides: TGTGCCAGTAGTATGCGGGGGAGAGGGTATTTT.

The J gene is TRBJ1-1, the V gene TRBV2; weak D call: TRBD1 (6 bases). CDR1 is SNHLY and CDR2 is FYNNEI in the germline V gene. There are 14 residues in the CDR3. V dropped 6 bases and J dropped 1 base, with 12 bases sitting between them. The CDR3 DNA is TGTGCCAGCAGGCACAGGGTGGAGAACACTGAAGCTTTCTTT. This sequence encodes CASRHRVENTEAFF.

The chain uses TRBV6-6 and TRBJ2-1; 9 nucleotides agree with TRBD1. CDR1 and CDR2 (germline): MNHNY, SVGAGI (reference sequence). Trimming removed 6 bases from V and 4 bases from J; junction bases left unmatched: 1. This CDR3 comprises 13 residues. The CDR3 sequence: CASRDRGYNEQFF. The CDR3 DNA sequence: TGTGCCAGCAGGGACAGGGGTTACAATGAGCAGTTCTTC.

This chain links TRBV5-6 with TRBJ1-2; perhaps TRBD1 as D (5 bases). In germline, CDR1 is SGHDT, CDR2 YYEEEE. The V and J ends lost 2 bases and 7 bases respectively, with 18 bases between them. The CDR3 spans 15 residues. CDR3 DNA sequence: TGTGCCAGCAGCTTAGTTGGGCAGGGTAATCGTGGCTACACCTTC. As protein: CASSLVGQGNRGYTF.

The chain has TRBV28 and TRBJ1-5; TRBD1 agrees at 9 bases. V lost 7 bases and J lost 6; bases outside the gene matches: 10. The germline gives CDR1 MDHEN, CDR2 SYDVKM. CDR3 length: 15 residues. The CDR3 DNA reads TGTGCCAGCAACCTACAGGGGGCATATTCTCAGCCCCAGCATTTT. It is translated as CASNLQGAYSQPQHF.

There are a few counts of this clone. The DNA for the CDR3 is TGTGCCAGCAGCTACTTTGGGAAGGGGTCACAAGTGAACACTGAAGCTTTCTTT. Amino acid sequence: CASSYFGKGSQVNTEAFF. This sequence joins TRBV7-9 and TRBJ1-1; maybe TRBD1 (5 bases). Trimming shortened V by 4 bases and J by 0 bases, and 21 bases separated the two germline ends. CDR1 is SEHNR, CDR2 FQNEAQ, per germline (reference sequence). This CDR3 region has 18 residues. Combining the CDR3 with reference TRBV7-9 and TRBJ1-1 gives the whole variable domain DTGVSQNPRHKITKRGQNVTFRCDPISEHNRLYWYRQTLGQGPEFLTYFQNEAQLEKSRLLSDRFSAERPKGSFSTLEIQRTEQGDSAMYLCASSYFGKGSQVNTEAFFGQGTRLTVV.

The rearrangement joins TRBV27 to TRBJ1-2; D is unclear. CDR3 size: 13 residues. Looked up from germline, CDR1 is MNHEY and CDR2 is SMNVEV (reference sequence). V was clipped by 5 bases and J by 3 bases, with 10 bases between them. The CDR3 here is CASSTRFDYGYTF. The CDR3, as DNA: TGTGCCAGCAGTACTAGGTTTGACTATGGCTACACCTTC.

The chain carries TRBV7-3 and TRBJ2-6; maybe TRBD1 (6 bases). CDR3 length: 15 residues. Trimming took off 5 bases at V and 4 bases at J, with 12 bases between the two ends. Germline loops: CDR1 SGHTA, CDR2 FQGTGA. CDR3 region: CASSPQGPGANVLTF. The CDR3 region has the DNA TGTGCCAGCAGCCCACAGGGTCCCGGGGCCAACGTCCTGACTTTC.

The J gene is TRBJ2-3, the V gene TRBV5-1; no reliable D call. Germline CDR1 is SGHRS and CDR2 is YFSETQ. V gave up 0 bases and J gave up 0 bases, with 11 bases separating them. The CDR3 extends over 16 amino acids. CDR3: CASSLAGKSSTDTQYF. CDR3 DNA: TGCGCCAGCAGCTTGGCAGGCAAGTCTAGCACAGATACGCAGTATTTT.

The chain joins TRBV11-2 to TRBJ2-1; 11 bases fit TRBD2. CDR1 SGHAT and CDR2 FQNNGV come from the germline V gene. V dropped 7 bases and J dropped 5; count of bases not matched to a gene: 13. This CDR3 has 17 amino acids. CDR3 in amino acids: CASTLRTLSGGDNEQFF. CDR3 coding DNA: TGTGCCAGCACCCTCCGAACCCTTAGCGGGGGGGACAATGAGCAGTTCTTC.

A single count supports this clone. V usage is TRBV28 and J usage is TRBJ2-2; D unresolved. V was trimmed by 5 bases and J by 7 bases, leaving 17 bases between them. From germline, CDR1 is MDHEN and CDR2 SYDVKM. This CDR3 comprises 15 residues. DNA for the CDR3: TGTGCCAGCAGTGAGTGGCTACCCGACTTCGGGGAGCTGTTTTTT. Translating gives CASSEWLPDFGELFF.

The chain has TRBV18 and TRBJ1-2; the match to TRBD1 covers 10 bases. The CDR3 is made up of 18 amino acids. The J segment lost 3 bases and the V segment lost 0 bases, leaving 10 bases of the junction unmatched. Germline V lookup: CDR1 KGHSH, CDR2 LQKENI. Here the CDR3 reads CASSPPNPGTGVYYGYTF. The CDR3 nucleotides are TGTGCCAGCTCACCACCCAACCCTGGGACAGGGGTATACTATGGCTACACCTTC.

Concerning this clone: The junction departs from the called germline gene at one end, perhaps through a read error. The rearrangement uses TRBV19 and TRBJ2-2, with 8 bases lining up with TRBD2. This CDR3 has 15 amino acids. CDR1 and CDR2 from the germline V gene are LNHDA and SQIVND (reference sequence). The CDR3 is CASRKGLVNIGELFF. The CDR3 nucleotides read TGTGCCAGTAGAAAGGGACTAGTGAACATCGGGGAGCTGTTTTTT.

This chain joins TRBV14 and TRBJ2-1; no clear D gene. Germline V CDR1 and CDR2: SGHDN, FVKESK. This CDR3 has 13 residues. Trimming removed 4 bases from V and 2 bases from J, with 6 bases in between. DNA for the CDR3: TGTGCCAGCAGCCCCTACGCCTACAATGAGCAGTTCTTC. Translated: CASSPYAYNEQFF.

This rearrangement joins TRBV28 to TRBJ2-5; D call uncertain. The J call may be in error: the DNA end matches TRBJ2-7 better. Germline V lookup: CDR1 MDHEN, CDR2 SYDVKM. There are 12 residues in the CDR3. The CDR3 nucleotides are TGTGCCAGCACAGGTGGGCCCTACGAGCAGTACTTC. Translated: CASTGGPYEQYF.

This rearrangement joins TRBV11-3 to TRBJ2-7, with 9 bases lining up with TRBD1. Germline loops: CDR1 SGHNT, CDR2 YENEEA. The CDR3 contains 13 residues. V shed 0 bases and J 7 bases; nucleotides not matched to a gene: 1. CDR3 region: CASSLETGGEQYF. Written as DNA, the CDR3 is TGTGCCAGCAGCTTAGAGACAGGGGGAGAGCAGTACTTC.

The rearrangement uses TRBV29-1 and TRBJ1-1; 7 bases line up with TRBD1. From germline, CDR1 is SQVTM and CDR2 ANQGSEA. V was clipped by 2 bases and J by 3 bases; unmatched bases: 9. This CDR3 is built from 15 residues. The CDR3 here is CSVELSGRGYTEAFF. The CDR3 coding sequence is TGCAGCGTTGAACTTAGTGGCAGGGGGTACACTGAAGCTTTCTTT.

The chain joins TRBV6-5 to TRBJ2-3; D may be TRBD2 (6 bases). V shed 2 bases and J shed 6 bases, with 15 bases lying between them. Per the germline V gene, CDR1 is MNHEY and CDR2 is SVGAGI. The CDR3 is made up of 15 amino acids. The CDR3 sequence is CASSYRGTLADTQYF. CDR3 DNA: TGTGCCAGCAGTTACCGAGGGACTCTGGCGGATACGCAGTATTTT.

The chain uses TRBV7-9 and TRBJ2-1; maybe TRBD2 (7 bases). The CDR3 runs to 15 residues. The germline V gene encodes CDR1 SEHNR and CDR2 FQNEAQ (reference sequence). The V end lost 5 bases, the J end lost 4 bases, and 15 bases lay between the germline ends. The CDR3 DNA is TGTGCCAGCAGCCCAAGGGGGGGCGGATACAATGAGCAGTTCTTC. Encoded protein: CASSPRGGGYNEQFF.